A single sample gave rise to the 6 T cell receptor beta chains below, sequenced in a study of cytomegalovirus exposure and HLA in healthy donors. The PCR employed 60 Vbeta primers together with 13 Jbeta primers. Measured with immunoSEQ multiplex PCR; TCRdb has only the in-frame clones, and not every one. The data show roughly 190,000 clones, approximately 83% seen once. Sequencing input: PBMCs. Every receptor here comes from a woman aged 45-59 years in good health and CMV-seropositive.

The J gene is TRBJ1-1, the V gene TRBV6-1; 7 nucleotides agree with TRBD1. Per germline, CDR1 MNHNS and CDR2 SASEGT. There are 14 residues in the CDR3. The trim removed 7 bases at V and 0 bases at J, leaving 5 bases unmatched. The CDR3 DNA sequence: TGTGCCAGCAAACAGACAGGGTTGAACACTGAAGCTTTCTTT. It specifies CASKQTGLNTEAFF.

The chain employs TRBV4-3 and TRBJ1-2, with a weak D call TRBD1 (6 bases). With 4 bases removed from V and 8 bases from J, the gap between germline ends came to 20 bases. Germline V gene data show CDR1 as LGHNA and CDR2 as YSLEER. This CDR3 has 15 residues. In DNA, the CDR3 is TGCGCCAGCAGCCTAAAACGTGACGGTGGGGGCGGCTACACCTTC. This codes for CASSLKRDGGGGYTF.

This clone was detected once. The CDR3 is CASTPTGGLGYTF. The CDR3 DNA sequence: TGTGCCAGCACGCCGACAGGGGGCCTTGGCTACACCTTC. This chain links TRBV25-1 with TRBJ1-2; 10 bases align to TRBD1. J gave up 7 bases and V 7 bases, and 6 bases lay outside the gene matches. Germline lookup yields CDR1 MGHDK and CDR2 SYGVNS. This CDR3 is 13 amino acids long.

In regard to this clone: This sample also contains other DNA sequences that code for the same CDR3. This chain connects TRBV27 to TRBJ1-6; D is perhaps TRBD1 (5 bases). V dropped 3 bases and J dropped 7 bases, with 10 bases sitting between them. Germline lookup yields CDR1 MNHEY and CDR2 SMNVEV (reference sequence). This CDR3 comprises 14 residues. DNA for the CDR3: TGTGCCAGCAGTTTCGGCCAGGGAAATTCACCCCTCCACTTT. Residues: CASSFGQGNSPLHF.

This chain links TRBV4-1 with TRBJ2-7; D perhaps matches TRBD2 (6 bases). V was shortened by 4 bases and J by 4 bases, with 17 bases between the two germline ends. Germline V gives CDR1 MGHRA, CDR2 YSYEKL. The CDR3 has 15 amino acids. CDR3 in amino acids: CASSRLWDLRYEQYF. In DNA form, the CDR3 reads TGCGCCAGCAGCCGGCTGTGGGACTTACGTTACGAGCAGTACTTC.

The chain couples TRBV5-1 to TRBJ1-2; TRBD1 aligns across 9 bases. Germline loops: CDR1 SGHRS, CDR2 YFSETQ. The trim removed 0 bases at V and 7 bases at J, leaving 10 bases unmatched. There are 16 residues in the CDR3. In DNA form, the CDR3 reads TGCGCCAGCAGCTTGGCCCCACAGGGGGCGCGAGGTGGCTACACCTTC. Encoded protein: CASSLAPQGARGGYTF.